One and the same sample provided the 21 T cell receptor beta chains below, sequenced in a study of shared clonotypes between healthy human individuals. Assay used: immunoSEQ multiplex PCR; TCRdb lists only in-frame clones, some missing. The sample lists about 1 million clones; about 74% were seen once. Sequenced input: memory CD4+ T cells sorted from blood. Subset described: CD45RA-negative fraction. Source of these receptors: a man younger than 30 in good health.

This rearrangement joins TRBV4-2 to TRBJ1-2; 7 bases align to TRBD1. Trimming cost V 1 base and J 6 bases; bases outside gene matches: 5. Germline assignment: CDR1 LGHNA and CDR2 YNFKEQ. The CDR3 has 14 residues. CDR3 sequence (DNA): TGTGCCAGCAGCCAAGGGGGTCAGGGGGATGGCTACACCTTC. It specifies CASSQGGQGDGYTF.

The J gene is TRBJ2-7, the V gene TRBV2; TRBD2 matches at 16 bases. The V segment lost 8 bases and the J segment 5 bases; nucleotides outside the gene matches: 9. Germline V CDR1 and CDR2: SNHLY, FYNNEI. This CDR3 is built from 16 residues. The CDR3 is CASRPGTSGRADEQYF. CDR3 sequence (DNA): TGTGCCAGCCGTCCCGGGACTAGCGGGAGGGCCGACGAGCAGTACTTC. Looking up the rest from reference TRBV2 and TRBJ2-7 gives the full variable domain: EPEVTQTPSHQVTQMGQEVILRCVPISNHLYFYWYRQILGQKVEFLVSFYNNEISEKSEIFDDQFSVERPDGSNFTLKIRSTKLEDSAMYFCASRPGTSGRADEQYFGPGTRLTVT.

The chain uses TRBV11-3 and TRBJ1-5; the match to TRBD1 covers 11 bases. Germline trimming cut 4 bases from V and 5 bases from J; bases unmatched to any gene: 4. From germline, CDR1 is SGHNT and CDR2 YENEEA. The CDR3 is 15 residues long. CDR3 nucleotides: TGTGCCAGCAGCTCACTGGACAGGGGGCATCAGCCCCAGCATTTT. This sequence encodes CASSSLDRGHQPQHF.

V and J are TRBV6-5 and TRBJ1-3, with D unresolved. CDR1 MNHEY and CDR2 SVGAGI come from the germline V gene. This CDR3 comprises 14 residues. V shed 5 bases and J shed 4 bases, with 12 bases lying between them. The CDR3 coding sequence is TGTGCCAGCAGTCGGTCGCGATTCGGAAACACCATATATTTT. Its protein product is CASSRSRFGNTIYF.

The rearrangement joins TRBV5-4 to TRBJ1-2; TRBD1 aligns across 11 bases. Trimming took 0 bases from V and 8 from J; bases not matched to a gene: 6. From germline, CDR1 is SGHNT and CDR2 YYREEE (reference sequence). The CDR3 spans 15 residues. The CDR3 sequence is CASSLALGQGAGYTF. CDR3 nucleotides: TGTGCCAGCAGCTTGGCTCTAGGACAGGGGGCAGGCTACACCTTC.

In its sample, this clone was seen a few times. The V gene is TRBV4-1, the J gene TRBJ1-1; possible D gene TRBD1, 6 bases. Per the germline V gene, CDR1 is MGHRA and CDR2 is YSYEKL. Trimming left V 0 bases short and J 4 bases short, with 12 bases between. The length of the CDR3 is 15 residues. In nucleotides, the CDR3 is TGCGCCAGCAGCCAAGAAACAGGGTGGGCCACTGAAGCTTTCTTT. Translation gives CASSQETGWATEAFF.

The genes are TRBV5-6 and TRBJ2-7, with D maybe TRBD1 (6 bases). The CDR3 runs to 14 residues. Germline V gene data show CDR1 as SGHDT and CDR2 as YYEEEE. The germline V and J ends were trimmed by 4 bases and 3 bases, with 14 bases remaining between them. The CDR3 spells CASSRMDSRYEQYF. DNA of the CDR3: TGTGCCAGCAGCCGAATGGACAGCCGCTACGAGCAGTACTTC. The whole variable domain, filled in from reference TRBV5-6 and TRBJ2-7, reads DAGVTQSPTHLIKTRGQQVTLRCSPKSGHDTVSWYQQALGQGPQFIFQYYEEEERQRGNFPDRFSGHQFPNYSSELNVNALLLGDSALYLCASSRMDSRYEQYFGPGTRLTVT.

A word on this clone: With a much larger clone just one base away, this may be a read error. The sample carries other DNA sequences with the same CDR3. The chain has TRBV7-9 and TRBJ2-7; D ambiguous. V gave up 6 bases and J gave up 3 bases, with 6 bases separating them. The CDR3 sequence is 11 residues long. Germline CDR1 reads SEHNR; CDR2 reads FQNEAQ (reference sequence). The CDR3 DNA reads as TGTGCCAGCAGTTTAAACTACGAGCAGTACTTC. Its protein product is CASSLNYEQYF.

The chain carries TRBV4-2 and TRBJ2-1; possibly TRBD2 for D (6 bases). Germline lookup yields CDR1 LGHNA and CDR2 YNFKEQ. Trimming stripped 0 bases from V and 9 bases from J, with 9 bases between. The CDR3 loop spans 13 amino acids. Here the CDR3 reads CASSQDQGGEQFF. In DNA form, the CDR3 reads TGTGCCAGCAGCCAAGACCAGGGAGGTGAGCAGTTCTTC.

This chain connects TRBV27 to TRBJ2-5; D call uncertain. The germline gives CDR1 MNHEY, CDR2 SMNVEV (reference sequence). CDR3 length equals 14 residues. The germline V and J ends were trimmed by 4 bases and 1 base, with 10 bases remaining between them. CDR3 sequence reads: CASSSRTIQETQYF. The CDR3 region has the DNA TGTGCCAGCAGTTCTCGGACGATCCAAGAGACCCAGTACTTC.

This sequence joins TRBV30 and TRBJ1-4; 7 bases match TRBD1. Germline values: CDR1 GTSNPN, CDR2 SVGIG (reference sequence). The length of the CDR3 is 14 residues. V shed 2 bases, J shed 1 base, and the junction held 1 base outside the gene matches. CDR3 coding DNA: TGTGCCTGGAGTTACAGGGGAACTAATGAAAAACTGTTTTTT. Its protein is CAWSYRGTNEKLFF.

This clone was picked up a small number of times. The rearrangement links TRBV23-1 to TRBJ1-1; D might be TRBD1 (5 bases). TRBV23-1 is an ORF, with its function uncertain. There are 13 residues in the CDR3. Trimming stripped 6 bases from V and 5 bases from J, with 13 bases between. The CDR3 region has the DNA TGCGCCAGCAGCCGATCGGGGGAAACTGAAGCTTTCTTT. This encodes CASSRSGETEAFF.

This clone was counted a few times. The V gene is TRBV10-3, the J gene TRBJ1-1, with D possibly TRBD1 on 5 matching bases. V was shortened by 10 bases and J by 5 bases, with 17 bases between the two germline ends. The germline gives CDR1 ENHRY, CDR2 SYGVKD. The CDR3 consists of 13 residues. The CDR3 DNA reads as TGTGCCACCGCAGGTAGGGGAGATACTGAAGCTTTCTTT. Amino acids: CATAGRGDTEAFF.

This sequence joins TRBV5-3 and TRBJ2-5; 7 bases align to TRBD2. TRBV5-3 carries the ORF label, with uncertain function. The CDR3 totals 15 residues. V was pared by 2 bases and J by 4 bases, with 8 bases of the junction left unmatched. In nucleotides, the CDR3 is TGTGCCAGAAGCTTAGGGCTAGCGGCCCCAGAGACCCAGTACTTC. Translation gives CARSLGLAAPETQYF.

V gene TRBV13 combines with J gene TRBJ2-3, with 9 bases identical to TRBD1. The CDR3 extends over 17 amino acids. J lost 0 bases, V lost 2 bases, and 6 bases had no gene match. The germline gives CDR1 PRHDT, CDR2 FYEKMQ (reference sequence). The CDR3 is CASSLIVGTGSTDTQYF. Written as DNA, the CDR3 is TGTGCCAGCAGCTTAATAGTAGGGACAGGGAGCACAGATACGCAGTATTTT.

The CDR3 spells CASSPAGPISYNEQFF. The CDR3 region has the DNA TGTGCCAGCAGCCCCGCGGGGCCTATCTCCTACAATGAGCAGTTCTTC. The V and J genes are TRBV9 and TRBJ2-1; the D gene is possibly TRBD2 (6 bases). Trimming stripped 4 bases from V and 0 bases from J, with 14 bases between. The CDR3 has 16 residues. Germline loops: CDR1 SGDLS, CDR2 YYNGEE.

The chain couples TRBV4-1 to TRBJ2-7, with D unresolved. The CDR3 spans 14 residues. The V and J ends lost 0 bases and 3 bases respectively, with 9 bases between them. Germline CDR1 is MGHRA and CDR2 is YSYEKL. Here the CDR3 DNA reads TGCGCCAGCAGCCAAGACGGAGCGAACTACGAGCAGTACTTC. Translating it yields CASSQDGANYEQYF.

This clone has only one observation. V is TRBV11-2 and J is TRBJ1-4, with a possible D match to TRBD1 (5 bases). CDR1 and CDR2 from the germline V gene are SGHAT and FQNNGV. The CDR3 totals 14 residues. Trimming took 3 bases from V and 8 from J, leaving 13 bases between them. CDR3 residues: CASSLGLPGEKLFF. In DNA, the CDR3 is TGTGCCAGCAGCTTGGGACTGCCGGGGGAAAAACTGTTTTTT.

The V gene is TRBV10-2, the J gene TRBJ2-1; TRBD2 aligns across 7 bases. The CDR3 contains 15 residues. Germline CDR1 WSHSY, CDR2 SAAADI. The J segment lost 4 bases and the V segment lost 6 bases, leaving 9 bases of the junction unmatched. CDR3: CASRRSASGYNEQFF. The CDR3 DNA reads as TGCGCCAGCAGGAGGTCCGCTAGCGGATACAATGAGCAGTTCTTC.

This rearrangement joins TRBV29-1 to TRBJ2-7; D remains ambiguous. Between the trimmed V and J ends, which lost 7 bases and 3 bases, there was a span of 13 bases. The germline gives CDR1 SQVTM, CDR2 ANQGSEA. This CDR3 contains 12 residues. The CDR3 nucleotides read TGCAGCGCTGGAGCTGGGATCTACGAGCAGTACTTC. It codes for CSAGAGIYEQYF.

The rearrangement uses TRBV10-3 and TRBJ2-3; 13 bases fit TRBD2. The V segment lost 4 bases and the J segment 4 bases; nucleotides outside the gene matches: 11. Germline loops: CDR1 ENHRY, CDR2 SYGVKD. The CDR3 runs to 18 residues. The CDR3 region is CAISGNAGLAGAADTQYF. CDR3 DNA sequence: TGTGCCATCAGTGGGAACGCCGGACTAGCGGGAGCGGCAGATACGCAGTATTTT.